In its sample, the clone carrying this T cell receptor (beta chain) was seen a few times. Its antigen is not known. These data belong to a study of beta chain features in type 1 diabetes. Study outcomes and limitations: Moderate yet significant TCRB CDR3 shortening was seen in Type 1 diabetes patients in all four CD4+ subsets.

Every sorted population was more than 98% pure. The V gene's germline CDR1 is SGHNT and CDR2 YENEEA. Trimming cost V 4 bases and J 8 bases; bases outside gene matches: 16. This CDR3 region has 17 residues. Sequencing targeted expressed TCRB transcripts, as all isolated RNA had been reverse transcribed. Measured with immunoSEQ multiplex PCR; TCRdb has only the in-frame clones, and not every one. The sample has under 850,000 clones, roughly 13% seen once. The TCR was taken from a young man with type 1 diabetes. Sequencing used naive CD4+ T cells from blood. V is TRBV11-3 and J is TRBJ1-1, with 10 bases that match TRBD1. The CDR3 coding sequence is TGTGCCAGCAGCTCCTCCCCCCTCGGTGGACAGGGGGTCGAAGCTTTCTTT. The encoded protein is CASSSSPLGGQGVEAFF.